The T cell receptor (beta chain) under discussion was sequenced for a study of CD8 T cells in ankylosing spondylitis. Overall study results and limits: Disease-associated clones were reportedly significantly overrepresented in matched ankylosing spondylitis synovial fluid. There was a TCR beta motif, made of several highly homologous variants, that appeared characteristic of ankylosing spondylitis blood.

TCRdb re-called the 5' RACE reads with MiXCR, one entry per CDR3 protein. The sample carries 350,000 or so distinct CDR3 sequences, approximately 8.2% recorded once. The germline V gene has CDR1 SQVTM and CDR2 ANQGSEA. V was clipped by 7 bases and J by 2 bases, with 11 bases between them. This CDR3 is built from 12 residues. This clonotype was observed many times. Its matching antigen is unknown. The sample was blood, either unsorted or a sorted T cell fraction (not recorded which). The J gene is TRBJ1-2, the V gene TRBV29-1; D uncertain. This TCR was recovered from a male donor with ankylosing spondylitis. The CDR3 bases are TGCAGCGGGGGTTCCCCAAACTATGGCTACACCTTC. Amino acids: CSGGSPNYGYTF.